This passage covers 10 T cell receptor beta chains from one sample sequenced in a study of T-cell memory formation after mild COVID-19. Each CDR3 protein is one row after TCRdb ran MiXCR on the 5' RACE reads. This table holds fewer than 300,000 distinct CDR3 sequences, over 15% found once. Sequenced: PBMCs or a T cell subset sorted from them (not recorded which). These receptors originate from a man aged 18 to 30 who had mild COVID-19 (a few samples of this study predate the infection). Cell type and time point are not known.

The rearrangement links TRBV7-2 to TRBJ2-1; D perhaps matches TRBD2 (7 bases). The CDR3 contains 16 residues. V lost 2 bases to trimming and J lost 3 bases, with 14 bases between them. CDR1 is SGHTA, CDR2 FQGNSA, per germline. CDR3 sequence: CASSLWGGPGYNEQFF. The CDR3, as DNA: TGTGCCAGCAGCTTATGGGGGGGGCCGGGCTACAATGAGCAGTTCTTC.

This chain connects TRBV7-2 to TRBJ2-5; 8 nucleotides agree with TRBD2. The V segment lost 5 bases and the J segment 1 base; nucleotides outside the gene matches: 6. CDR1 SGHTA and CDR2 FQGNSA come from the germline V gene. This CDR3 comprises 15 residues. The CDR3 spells CASSQSGTSQETQYF. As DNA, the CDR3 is TGTGCCAGCAGCCAGTCCGGGACTAGCCAAGAGACCCAGTACTTC.

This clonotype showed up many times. CDR3 residues: CASSQVREYEQYF. The CDR3 DNA is TGCGCCAGCAGCCAAGTCAGGGAATACGAGCAGTACTTC. The chain carries TRBV4-3 and TRBJ2-7; weak D call: TRBD1 (5 bases). The CDR3 loop spans 13 amino acids. V was clipped by 1 base and J by 4 bases, with 8 bases between them. Germline CDR1 reads LGHNA; CDR2 reads YSLEER.

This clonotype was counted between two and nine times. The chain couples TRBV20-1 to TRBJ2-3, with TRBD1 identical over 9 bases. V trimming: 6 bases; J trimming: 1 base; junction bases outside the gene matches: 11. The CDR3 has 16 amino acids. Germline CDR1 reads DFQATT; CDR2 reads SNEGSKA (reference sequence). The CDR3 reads CSADGQGWIGTDTQYF. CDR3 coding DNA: TGCAGTGCCGACGGACAGGGGTGGATTGGCACAGATACGCAGTATTTT.

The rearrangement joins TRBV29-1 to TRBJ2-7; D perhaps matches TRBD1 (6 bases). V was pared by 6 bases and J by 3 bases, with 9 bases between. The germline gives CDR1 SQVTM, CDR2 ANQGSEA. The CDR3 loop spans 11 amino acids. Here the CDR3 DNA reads TGCAGCGTAAGCAGGGGCTACGAGCAGTACGTC. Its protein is CSVSRGYEQYV.

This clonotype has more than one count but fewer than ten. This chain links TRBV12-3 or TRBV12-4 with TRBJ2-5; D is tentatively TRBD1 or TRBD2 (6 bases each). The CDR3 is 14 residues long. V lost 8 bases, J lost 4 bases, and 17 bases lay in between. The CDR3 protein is CASGGDLGGETQYF. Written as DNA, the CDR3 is TGTGCCAGCGGGGGCGACCTGGGGGGAGAGACCCAGTACTTC.

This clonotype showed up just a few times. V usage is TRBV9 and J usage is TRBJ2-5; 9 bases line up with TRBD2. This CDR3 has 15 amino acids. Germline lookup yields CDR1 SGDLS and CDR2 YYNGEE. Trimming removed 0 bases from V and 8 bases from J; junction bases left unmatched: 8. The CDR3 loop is CASSVAGSGGDTQYF. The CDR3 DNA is TGTGCCAGCAGCGTAGCAGGTAGCGGGGGTGATACCCAGTACTTC.

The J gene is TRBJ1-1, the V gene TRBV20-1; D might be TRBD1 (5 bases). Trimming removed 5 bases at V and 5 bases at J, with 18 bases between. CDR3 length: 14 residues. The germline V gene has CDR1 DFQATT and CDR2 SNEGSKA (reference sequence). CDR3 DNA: TGCAGTGCTTGGGCCAGGGAGGGGAGGACTGAAGCTTTCTTT. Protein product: CSAWAREGRTEAFF.

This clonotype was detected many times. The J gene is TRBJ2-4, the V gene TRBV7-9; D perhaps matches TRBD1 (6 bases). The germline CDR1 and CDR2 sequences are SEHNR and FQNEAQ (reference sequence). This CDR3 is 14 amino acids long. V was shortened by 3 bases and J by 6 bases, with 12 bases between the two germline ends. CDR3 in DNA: TGTGCCAGCAGCTTTCAGGGGTCTCCAAACATTCAGTACTTC. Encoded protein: CASSFQGSPNIQYF.

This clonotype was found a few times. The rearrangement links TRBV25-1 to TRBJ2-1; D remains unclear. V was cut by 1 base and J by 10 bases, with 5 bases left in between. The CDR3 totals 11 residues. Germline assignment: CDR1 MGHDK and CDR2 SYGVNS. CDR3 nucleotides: TGTGCCAGCAGTGAATGGCACGAGCAGTTCTTC. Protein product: CASSEWHEQFF.